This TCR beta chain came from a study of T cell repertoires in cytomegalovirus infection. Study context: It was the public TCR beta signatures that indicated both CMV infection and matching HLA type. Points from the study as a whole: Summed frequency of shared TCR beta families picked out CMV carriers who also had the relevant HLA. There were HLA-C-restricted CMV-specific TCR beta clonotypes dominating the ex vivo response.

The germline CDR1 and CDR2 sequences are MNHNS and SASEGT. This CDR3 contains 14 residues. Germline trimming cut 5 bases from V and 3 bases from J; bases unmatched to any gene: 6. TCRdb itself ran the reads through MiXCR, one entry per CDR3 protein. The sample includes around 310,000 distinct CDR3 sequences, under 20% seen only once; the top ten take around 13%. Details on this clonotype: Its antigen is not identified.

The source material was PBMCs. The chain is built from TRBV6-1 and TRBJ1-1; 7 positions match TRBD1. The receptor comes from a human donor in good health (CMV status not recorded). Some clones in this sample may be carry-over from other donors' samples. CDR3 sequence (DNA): TGTGCCAGCAGTCTTATTCAGGGGGACACTGAAGCTTTCTTT. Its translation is CASSLIQGDTEAFF.